Listed here is a single T cell receptor (beta chain). Its antigen is not known. Deep level was the assay's run setting. Original handling: Junction-only immunoSEQ data arrived without quality scores, meaning filtering differed. Sequenced by immunoSEQ multiplex PCR; TCRdb stores in-frame clones only, minus some. Clone size and V and J calls were adopted from that table, with D and trimming inferred from the DNA. Among roughly 530,000 clones, 90% to 97% were seen once, and the ten largest hold about 0.057%. This sample stems from a study of shared clonotypes between healthy human individuals. Notes on the study in general: Across subsets, estimated richness was generally greater for naive than for memory populations.

V shed 4 bases and J 5 bases; nucleotides not matched to a gene: 7. Germline loops: CDR1 SGHDN, CDR2 FVKESK. The length of the CDR3 is 15 residues. The receptor was derived from a woman in her twenties or thirties in good health. Sample: naive CD4+ T cells sorted from blood. The subset: CD45RA+ positively selected. This chain connects TRBV14 to TRBJ2-1; 8 bases align to TRBD2. CDR3 region: CASSPLTSVNNEQFF. Here the CDR3 DNA reads TGTGCCAGCAGCCCATTGACTAGCGTCAACAATGAGCAGTTCTTC.